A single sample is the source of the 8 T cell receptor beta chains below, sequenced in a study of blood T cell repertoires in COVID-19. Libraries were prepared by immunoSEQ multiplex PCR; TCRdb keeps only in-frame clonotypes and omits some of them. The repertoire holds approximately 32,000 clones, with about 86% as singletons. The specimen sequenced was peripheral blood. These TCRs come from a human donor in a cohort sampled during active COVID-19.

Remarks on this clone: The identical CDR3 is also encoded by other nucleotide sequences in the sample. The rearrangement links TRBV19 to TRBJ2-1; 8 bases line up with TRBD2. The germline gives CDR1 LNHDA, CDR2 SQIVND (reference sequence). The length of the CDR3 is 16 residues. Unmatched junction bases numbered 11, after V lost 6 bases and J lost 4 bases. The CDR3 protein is CASSPRDGGGYNEQFF. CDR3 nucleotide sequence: TGTGCCAGTAGCCCACGCGACGGGGGGGGGTACAATGAGCAGTTCTTC. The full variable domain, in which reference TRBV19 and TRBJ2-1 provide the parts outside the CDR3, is DGGITQSPKYLFRKEGQNVTLSCEQNLNHDAMYWYRQDPGQGLRLIYYSQIVNDFQKGDIAEGYSVSREKKESFPLTVTSAQKNPTAFYLCASSPRDGGGYNEQFFGPGTRLTVL.

The CDR3 coding sequence is TGTGCCAGCAGCCGGACAGGCCTCGAGGCCCAGCATTTT. Its translation: CASSRTGLEAQHF. The rearrangement links TRBV5-6 to TRBJ1-5; 7 positions agree with TRBD1. With 4 bases clipped from V and 11 bases from J, the junction kept 9 bases outside the gene matches. Germline values: CDR1 SGHDT, CDR2 YYEEEE. The CDR3 length is 13 residues.

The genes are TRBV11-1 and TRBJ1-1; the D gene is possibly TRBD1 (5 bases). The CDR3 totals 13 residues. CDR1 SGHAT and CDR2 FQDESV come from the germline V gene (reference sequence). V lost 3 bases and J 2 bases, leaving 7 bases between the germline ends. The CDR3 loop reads CASSFRGNTEAFF. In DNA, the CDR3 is TGTGCCAGCAGCTTTAGGGGAAACACTGAAGCTTTCTTT.

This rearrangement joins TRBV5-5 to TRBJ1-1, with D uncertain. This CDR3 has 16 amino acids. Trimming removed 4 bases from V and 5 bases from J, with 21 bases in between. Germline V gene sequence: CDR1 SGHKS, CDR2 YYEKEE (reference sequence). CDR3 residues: CASSPDPHSPGTEAFF. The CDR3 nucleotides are TGTGCCAGCAGCCCGGACCCACACTCCCCGGGGACTGAAGCTTTCTTT.

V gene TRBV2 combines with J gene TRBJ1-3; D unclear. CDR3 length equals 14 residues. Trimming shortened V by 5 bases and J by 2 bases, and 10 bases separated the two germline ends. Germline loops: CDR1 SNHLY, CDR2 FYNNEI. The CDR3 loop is CASSPNAAGNTIYF. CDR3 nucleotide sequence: TGTGCCAGCAGTCCTAACGCGGCTGGAAACACCATATATTTT. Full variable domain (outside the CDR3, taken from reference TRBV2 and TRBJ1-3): EPEVTQTPSHQVTQMGQEVILRCVPISNHLYFYWYRQILGQKVEFLVSFYNNEISEKSEIFDDQFSVERPDGSNFTLKIRSTKLEDSAMYFCASSPNAAGNTIYFGEGSWLTVV.

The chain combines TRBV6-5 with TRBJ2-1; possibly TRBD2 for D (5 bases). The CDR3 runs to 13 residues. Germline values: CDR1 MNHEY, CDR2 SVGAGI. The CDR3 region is CASNRGTYNEQFF. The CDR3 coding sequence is TGTGCTTCAAACAGAGGGACCTACAATGAGCAGTTCTTC.

This CDR3 is CASSPDRSNQPQHF. The CDR3 DNA is TGTGCCAGCTCCCCGGACAGGAGCAATCAGCCCCAGCATTTT. J is TRBJ1-5 and V is TRBV18; 7 bases line up with TRBD1. The CDR3 covers 14 residues. With V trimmed by 6 bases and J by 1 base, 3 bases remained unmatched. The germline CDR1 and CDR2 sequences are KGHSH and LQKENI.

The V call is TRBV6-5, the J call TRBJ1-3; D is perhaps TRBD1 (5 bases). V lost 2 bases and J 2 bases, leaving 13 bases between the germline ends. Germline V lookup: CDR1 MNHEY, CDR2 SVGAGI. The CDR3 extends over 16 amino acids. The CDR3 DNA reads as TGTGCCAGCAGTTACGGTGCGGGGGAGGCTGGAAACACCATATATTTT. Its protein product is CASSYGAGEAGNTIYF.